The 24 T cell receptor beta chains below come from one sample, sequenced in a study of shared clonotypes between healthy human individuals. CD45RO negativity and positive selection for CCR7 defined naive CD8 cells, a population that excluded terminally differentiated effector memory CD45RA+ cells. TCRdb's table, derived via immunoSEQ multiplex PCR, lists solely in-frame clones and lacks some. The sample yields fewer than 1 million clones, roughly 96% seen once. The sample taken for sequencing was naive CD8+ T cells sorted from blood. The receptors shown here come from a man under 40 in good health.

The chain recombines TRBV7-9 with TRBJ2-2; TRBD1 agrees at 8 bases. The CDR3 is 16 residues long. V shed 3 bases and J 4 bases; nucleotides not matched to a gene: 7. Per germline, CDR1 SEHNR and CDR2 FQNEAQ (reference sequence). CDR3 nucleotides: TGTGCCAGCAGCTTCCCTCGGGACAGGCGCACCGGGGAGCTGTTTTTT. Protein product: CASSFPRDRRTGELFF. Drawing the rest from reference TRBV7-9 and TRBJ2-2, the complete variable domain is DTGVSQNPRHKITKRGQNVTFRCDPISEHNRLYWYRQTLGQGPEFLTYFQNEAQLEKSRLLSDRFSAERPKGSFSTLEIQRTEQGDSAMYLCASSFPRDRRTGELFFGEGSRLTVL.

On this clone itself: One end of the junction is discordant with germline, which a read error may explain. The CDR3 DNA reads as TGTGCCAGCAGCGTACCCCCCCACGAGGTCCCCTCATTT. Encoded protein: CASSVPPHEVPSF. The chain links TRBV9 to TRBJ2-3, with D unresolved. The CDR3 spans 13 residues. Looked up from germline, CDR1 is SGDLS and CDR2 is YYNGEE.

The chain links TRBV7-9 to TRBJ2-1; no reliable D call. Trimming stripped 1 base from V and 5 bases from J, with 6 bases between. Germline V gives CDR1 SEHNR, CDR2 FQNEAQ (reference sequence). The CDR3 covers 13 residues. The CDR3 DNA reads as TGTGCCAGCAGCTTAGGGCCGCACAATGAGCAGTTCTTC. Amino acid sequence: CASSLGPHNEQFF.

This clone appeared a single time. The chain is built from TRBV7-9 and TRBJ1-2, with D possibly TRBD1 on 6 matching bases. The germline CDR1 and CDR2 sequences are SEHNR and FQNEAQ (reference sequence). The germline V and J ends were trimmed by 2 bases and 5 bases, with 15 bases remaining between them. The CDR3 contains 15 residues. The CDR3 protein is CASSLSEQGEYGYTF. CDR3 nucleotide sequence: TGTGCCAGCAGCTTATCGGAACAGGGAGAATATGGCTACACCTTC.

This clone showed up just once. The V and J genes are TRBV6-5 and TRBJ1-5; 7 bases align to TRBD1. Germline V lookup: CDR1 MNHEY, CDR2 SVGAGI. The V gene end was trimmed by 6 bases and the J gene end by 2 bases; junction bases not matched to a gene: 7. The length of the CDR3 is 15 residues. CDR3 in DNA: TGTGCCAGCAGACAGACAGGGTTCGGCAATCAGCCCCAGCATTTT. Translating it yields CASRQTGFGNQPQHF.

This sequence joins TRBV28 and TRBJ2-3, with 9 bases lining up with TRBD1. Germline CDR1 MDHEN, CDR2 SYDVKM. This CDR3 spans 15 amino acids. The V segment lost 3 bases and the J segment 3 bases; nucleotides outside the gene matches: 4. CDR3 sequence (DNA): TGTGCCAGCAGTTTGGGACAGGGAAAAACAGATACGCAGTATTTT. It yields the protein CASSLGQGKTDTQYF.

The V call is TRBV6-4, the J call TRBJ2-6; tentatively, D is TRBD1 or TRBD2 (5 bases each). The germline CDR1 and CDR2 sequences are MRHNA and SNTAGT. The CDR3 covers 18 residues. The V end was cut by 5 bases, the J end by 0 bases, with 17 bases between. The CDR3 sequence is CASSPRAGTFSGANVLTF. The CDR3 region has the DNA TGTGCCAGCAGTCCCCGGGCAGGGACCTTCTCTGGGGCCAACGTCCTGACTTTC.

V gene TRBV4-1 combines with J gene TRBJ2-5; 10 nucleotides match TRBD2. The V and J ends lost 0 bases and 2 bases, in that order; junction bases with no gene match: 6. The germline V gene encodes CDR1 MGHRA and CDR2 YSYEKL. The CDR3 runs 17 residues. CDR3 in amino acids: CASSQDATSGQQETQYF. CDR3 DNA sequence: TGCGCCAGCAGCCAAGATGCGACTAGCGGGCAGCAAGAGACCCAGTACTTC.

V gene TRBV2 combines with J gene TRBJ1-1; TRBD1 agrees at 7 bases. CDR1 is SNHLY and CDR2 is FYNNEI in the germline V gene. V lost 3 bases, J lost 5 bases, and 24 bases stayed unmatched. CDR3 size: 20 residues. In DNA, the CDR3 is TGTGCCAGCAGTGATAATATCGGGGACGCCATCCTCGCAGGGGGGACTGAAGCTTTCTTT. This encodes CASSDNIGDAILAGGTEAFF.

Comment on this clone: Other DNA sequences within the sample encode an identical CDR3. The chain joins TRBV9 to TRBJ2-5; D not resolved. The CDR3 length is 12 residues. Germline assignment: CDR1 SGDLS and CDR2 YYNGEE. Trimming removed 2 bases at V and 4 bases at J, with 6 bases between. The CDR3 DNA reads as TGTGCCAGCAGCGTGCTGGGAGAGACCCAGTACTTC. Encoded protein: CASSVLGETQYF. The complete variable domain, with remaining parts taken from reference TRBV9 and TRBJ2-5, reads DSGVTQTPKHLITATGQRVTLRCSPRSGDLSVYWYQQSLDQGLQFLIQYYNGEERAKGNILERFSAQQFPDLHSELNLSSLELGDSALYFCASSVLGETQYFGPGTRLLVL.

The gene calls are TRBV9 and TRBJ2-1; D unclear. The V gene lost 4 bases and the J gene lost 8 bases, with 10 bases spanning the gap. There are 12 residues in the CDR3. Germline CDR1 SGDLS, CDR2 YYNGEE. CDR3: CASSSRPDEQFF. Here the CDR3 DNA reads TGTGCCAGCAGCTCAAGGCCTGATGAGCAGTTCTTC.

The J gene is TRBJ1-5, the V gene TRBV28; TRBD1 might be the D (6 bases). This CDR3 contains 14 residues. V gave up 5 bases and J gave up 9 bases, with 17 bases separating them. Germline V CDR1 and CDR2: MDHEN, SYDVKM. CDR3 sequence (DNA): TGTGCCAGCAGTCACGACAGGCCGTTACGGCCCCAGCATTTT. This encodes CASSHDRPLRPQHF.

The genes are TRBV29-1 and TRBJ2-1; a possible D gene is TRBD2 (6 bases). The CDR3 consists of 15 residues. Germline V lookup: CDR1 SQVTM, CDR2 ANQGSEA. The V end was cut by 0 bases, the J end by 10 bases, with 19 bases between. CDR3 sequence: CSVEDPGLYSLEQFF. The DNA of the CDR3 is TGCAGCGTTGAAGACCCGGGACTGTACTCTTTGGAGCAGTTCTTC.

The rearrangement links TRBV4-2 to TRBJ1-1; the D is unclear. Per the germline V gene, CDR1 is LGHNA and CDR2 is YNFKEQ. V lost 0 bases to trimming and J lost 3 bases, with 11 bases between them. CDR3 length equals 15 residues. The chain's CDR3 is CASSQEKTLDTEAFF. The CDR3 bases are TGTGCCAGCAGCCAAGAAAAGACACTCGACACTGAAGCTTTCTTT.

This rearrangement joins TRBV27 to TRBJ1-5; 7 nucleotides agree with TRBD1. The CDR3 runs 16 residues. Per the germline V gene, CDR1 is MNHEY and CDR2 is SMNVEV (reference sequence). Trimming took 4 bases from V and 3 from J; bases not matched to a gene: 9. The DNA for the CDR3 is TGTGCCAGCAGTTCGGCAGGGACAGATTACAATCAGCCCCAGCATTTT. Translated, it gives CASSSAGTDYNQPQHF.

The genes are TRBV29-1 and TRBJ2-5; TRBD1 is a possible D gene (5 bases). The germline V gene has CDR1 SQVTM and CDR2 ANQGSEA. The V end lost 2 bases, the J end lost 0 bases, and 7 bases lay between the germline ends. The CDR3 runs to 13 residues. Written as DNA, the CDR3 is TGCAGCGTTGAACGACAGTACCAAGAGACCCAGTACTTC. The encoded protein is CSVERQYQETQYF. The whole variable domain, remainder taken from reference TRBV29-1 and TRBJ2-5, is SAVISQKPSRDICQRGTSLTIQCQVDSQVTMMFWYRQQPGQSLTLIATANQGSEATYESGFVIDKFPISRPNLTFSTLTVSNMSPEDSSIYLCSVERQYQETQYFGPGTRLLVL.

The chain joins TRBV4-1 to TRBJ2-5, with 9 bases identical to TRBD2. V lost 2 bases and J lost 5; bases outside the gene matches: 9. The CDR3 has 16 amino acids. From germline, CDR1 is MGHRA and CDR2 YSYEKL. CDR3 sequence (DNA): TGCGCCAGCAGCCAACTGGCGGGAGGGCCGGACGAGACCCAGTACTTC. Translation: CASSQLAGGPDETQYF.

This chain uses TRBV14 with TRBJ2-7, with TRBD2 identical over 12 bases. The germline V gene encodes CDR1 SGHDN and CDR2 FVKESK. The trim removed 1 base at V and 1 base at J, leaving 8 bases unmatched. The CDR3 is made up of 18 amino acids. The CDR3 protein is CASSQVPVTSGRSYEQYF. In DNA form, the CDR3 reads TGTGCCAGCAGCCAAGTCCCGGTGACTAGCGGGAGATCCTACGAGCAGTACTTC.

This sequence joins TRBV11-2 and TRBJ2-7; 10 positions match TRBD2. The germline gives CDR1 SGHAT, CDR2 FQNNGV. Trimming cost V 1 base and J 4 bases; bases outside gene matches: 13. The CDR3 spans 18 residues. The CDR3, as DNA: TGTGCCAGCAGCTTAGGGTCTACTAGCGGGATCGTTGGGTACGAGCAGTACTTC. Residues: CASSLGSTSGIVGYEQYF.

Points on this clone: The same CDR3 can be traced to other DNA sequences in this sample. The rearrangement links TRBV7-9 to TRBJ2-7; 10 nucleotides line up with TRBD1. This CDR3 has 15 residues. CDR1 is SEHNR and CDR2 is FQNEAQ in the germline V gene (reference sequence). V lost 5 bases, J lost 2 bases, and 6 bases stayed unmatched. DNA of the CDR3: TGTGCCAGCAGCCCCCGGGACAGGGGCCCCTACGAGCAGTACTTC. It is translated as CASSPRDRGPYEQYF.

CDR3 nucleotides: TGCAGCGTTGAATCCTGGACTAGCGGGAGTGGCGATGAGCAGTTCTTC. As protein: CSVESWTSGSGDEQFF. V usage is TRBV29-1 and J usage is TRBJ2-1, with TRBD2 identical over 13 bases. Germline-derived CDR1 and CDR2 are SQVTM and ANQGSEA. This CDR3 comprises 16 residues. The junction had 9 bases not matched to a gene; V was cut back by 2 bases and J by 8 bases.

The chain uses TRBV6-5 and TRBJ1-4; 9 bases match TRBD1. Per germline, CDR1 MNHEY and CDR2 SVGAGI. The length of the CDR3 is 15 residues. V was pared by 5 bases and J by 5 bases, with 6 bases of the junction left unmatched. Written as DNA, the CDR3 is TGTGCCAGCAGTAGGGACAGGGTCTTAAATGAAAAACTGTTTTTT. This codes for CASSRDRVLNEKLFF.

Notes on this clone: The same CDR3 also results from other DNA sequences found in this sample. V gene TRBV9 combines with J gene TRBJ2-3; no reliable D call. Germline V gene lookup returns CDR1 SGDLS and CDR2 YYNGEE. The CDR3 runs to 15 residues. V lost 0 bases to trimming and J lost 2 bases, with 10 bases between them. The CDR3 loop reads CASSVGGRATDTQYF. The CDR3 coding sequence is TGTGCCAGCAGCGTAGGGGGTAGAGCCACAGATACGCAGTATTTT.

V gene TRBV11-2 combines with J gene TRBJ2-3; D remains unclear. The V gene lost 0 bases and the J gene lost 4 bases, with 20 bases spanning the gap. This CDR3 contains 18 residues. In germline, CDR1 is SGHAT, CDR2 FQNNGV. Here the CDR3 DNA reads TGTGCCAGCAGCTTAGATGGGCTAAGAGAATATGGGGCAGATACGCAGTATTTT. This encodes CASSLDGLREYGADTQYF.